A selection of T cell receptor beta chains follows, all from one sample in a study of T cell responses to AZD1222 COVID-19 vaccine. Only in-frame clones appear in the TCRdb table, and some are missing; sequencing was by immunoSEQ multiplex PCR. The sample lists some 150,000 clones; 70% to 90% were seen once. The sequenced sample was peripheral blood, obtained on day 0 of AZD1222 vaccination. The receptors come from an adult in good health. CDR3s include the opening cysteine and the closing phenylalanine or tryptophan. D genes are given only for firm matches.

v_gene	j_gene	d_gene	CDR3aa
TRBV10-3	TRBJ1-4	-	CAISESGATNEKLFF
TRBV11-2	TRBJ1-5	-	CASSLEGRYNQPQHF
TRBV10-3	TRBJ1-1	TRBD1	CAIRPQGAGTEAFF
TRBV24-1	TRBJ1-2	-	CATSAPGHGGYTF
TRBV30	TRBJ1-2	TRBD1	CAWREGAGGYTF
TRBV28	TRBJ1-3	-	CASSFLVGGNTIYF
TRBV30	TRBJ1-5	TRBD1	CAWSGQGNQPQHF
TRBV4-3	TRBJ2-1	-	CASSQEAYNEQFF
TRBV3-1/TRBV3-2	TRBJ2-5	TRBD2	CASSQDGIAGETQYF
TRBV7-9	TRBJ1-2	-	CASSLGDTTAGYTF
TRBV3-1/TRBV3-2	TRBJ2-2	-	CASSQRGETGELFF
TRBV10-3	TRBJ1-1	-	CAIREETGPRTEAFF
TRBV19	TRBJ1-1	TRBD1	CASSKGAVNTEAFF
TRBV2	TRBJ1-5	TRBD1	CASSPRPQGAQHF
TRBV6-6	TRBJ1-5	-	CASRLEFSNQPQHF
TRBV10-3	TRBJ2-1	TRBD2	CAMRQSSGPNEQFF
TRBV27	TRBJ1-5	-	CRTLSGNQPQHF
TRBV7-8	TRBJ2-1	TRBD2	CASSLGLADNEQFF
TRBV28	TRBJ1-6	TRBD1	CASSGTAFNSPLHF
TRBV9	TRBJ1-1	-	CASSVNSGNTEAFF
TRBV28	TRBJ1-1	TRBD1	CASSWTGGFFF
TRBV20-1	TRBJ1-1	-	CSASGFGGTEAFF
TRBV5-1	TRBJ1-5	-	CASSLTGFPNQPQHF
TRBV5-1	TRBJ2-7	-	CASSLWPGSSYEQYF
TRBV6-2/TRBV6-3	TRBJ1-5	TRBD1	CASSYATGALPQPQHF
TRBV4-1	TRBJ2-7	-	CASSQVGGDSPYEQYF
TRBV3-1/TRBV3-2	TRBJ2-1	TRBD1	CASSQGRGQGLNEQFF
TRBV5-8	TRBJ1-6	TRBD1	CASRTGTGNSPLHF
TRBV19	TRBJ2-3	-	CASSIFAGRGTDTQYF
TRBV27	TRBJ1-1	-	CASSPLVGRAFF
TRBV24-1	TRBJ2-1	TRBD2	CATSDGTSGSHEQFF
TRBV6-5	TRBJ1-2	TRBD1	CASSPRTGGYGYTF
TRBV5-1	TRBJ2-3	-	CASSLVRGGLTDTQYF
TRBV7-8	TRBJ1-2	-	CASSLAGQSYGYTF
TRBV4-3	TRBJ2-3	-	CASSQGGRDRTDTQYF
TRBV13	TRBJ1-2	-	CASSLGNRLTAYGYTF
TRBV12-3/TRBV12-4	TRBJ1-5	-	CASTALKDQPQHF
TRBV7-2	TRBJ2-5	TRBD1	CASSSGTGRETQYF
TRBV5-1	TRBJ1-5	-	CASSLAGISNQPQHF
TRBV7-9	TRBJ2-3	TRBD2	CASSFERLGLAGPTDTQYF
TRBV7-2	TRBJ1-2	TRBD1	CASSPGQGPYGYTF
TRBV20-1	TRBJ2-1	TRBD1	CSASGQGWNYNEQFF
TRBV2	TRBJ2-7	-	CASSGLVGEQYF
TRBV12-3/TRBV12-4	TRBJ2-4	-	CASRYLNWDIQYF
TRBV6-5	TRBJ2-1	-	CASSYSGNSYNEQFF
TRBV30	TRBJ2-7	TRBD2	CAWVRPSGRYEQYF
TRBV28	TRBJ1-2	-	CASSFGQLYGYTF